This T cell receptor beta chain was identified in a study of memory CD4+ T cells and cytomegalovirus serostatus. Single viable CD3+CD4+CD8-CD45RO+ cells were sorted as the memory CD4+ T cells. Serum IgG to CMV pp150, pp28, p38 and p52 defined serostatus. As regards this clone: Antigen specificity is unknown.

CDR1 is SGHTA and CDR2 is FQGNSA in the germline V gene. The V end lost 1 base, the J end lost 6 bases, and 9 bases lay between the germline ends. The CDR3 runs 14 residues. Assay: immunoSEQ multiplex PCR; the TCRdb copy retains only in-frame clones and omits some. The repertoire holds around 60,000 clones, with roughly three quarters as singletons. Study-level points and caveats: Suggested: most of the CMV-linked TCR signature lies in CD4+ memory cells. Each of approximately 61 CMV-associated TCRbeta sequences occurred in one to five individuals.

Sequencing was carried out using memory CD4+ T cells from blood. The chain is built from TRBV7-2 and TRBJ1-4, with D possibly TRBD1 on 6 matching bases. This clonotype was obtained from an adult in good health and CMV-seronegative. The CDR3: CASSLGGGDEKLFF. The CDR3 DNA reads TGTGCCAGCAGCTTAGGAGGGGGGGATGAAAAACTGTTTTTT.